The 5 T cell receptor beta chains presented below share a single source sample, sequenced in a study of identical twins. MiXCR, applied by TCRdb to the 5' RACE reads, yields one record per CDR3 protein. The repertoire holds 500,000 to 600,000 distinct CDR3 sequences, with less than 25% as singletons. This same sample was also taken into another study, of T cells expressing NK-cell markers.

The sample consisted of CD4+ T cells sorted from blood. The receptors shown here come from a young woman in good health.

The CDR3 region is CASSLQLAGDEQYF. The CDR3, as DNA: TGTGCCAGCAGCTTACAGCTAGCGGGAGACGAGCAGTACTTC. The chain couples TRBV7-2 to TRBJ2-7, with 10 bases that match TRBD2. Trimming cost V 2 bases and J 5 bases; bases outside gene matches: 3. Germline V gene lookup returns CDR1 SGHTA and CDR2 FQGNSA. This CDR3 region has 14 residues.

This clonotype was seen only a few times. The gene calls are TRBV29-1 and TRBJ2-5; tentatively, D is TRBD1 (6 bases). There are 13 residues in the CDR3. Deletions cut 4 bases from V and 2 bases from J, with 11 bases between. Germline lookup yields CDR1 SQVTM and CDR2 ANQGSEA. CDR3: CSVGDILQETQYF. The CDR3 bases are TGCAGCGTTGGGGACATATTACAAGAGACCCAGTACTTC.

This clonotype was found a few times. The gene calls are TRBV12-3 or TRBV12-4 and TRBJ2-7; the D is unclear. CDR3 size: 14 residues. Trimming removed 5 bases from V and 3 bases from J, with 14 bases in between. The CDR3 nucleotides read TGTGCCAGCAGTCCGCTCACAGACATCTACGAGCAGTACTTC. Translating gives CASSPLTDIYEQYF.

This clonotype occurred a few times. The chain joins TRBV21-1 to TRBJ2-6; TRBD1, as called in the table, went unchecked against the DNA. TRBV21-1 is tagged as a pseudogene. The length of the CDR3 is 17 residues. Written as DNA, the CDR3 is TGTGCCAGCAGCCGACCCCCGGACAGGACTGGGGCCAACGTCCTGACTTTC. Its protein is CASSRPPDRTGANVLTF.

This clonotype occurred a few times. J is TRBJ2-7 and V is TRBV5-1; TRBD2 might be the D (6 bases). With 9 bases removed from V and 5 bases from J, the gap between germline ends came to 21 bases. From germline, CDR1 is SGHRS and CDR2 YFSETQ. The CDR3 consists of 14 residues. CDR3 nucleotides: TGCGCCATGTTTCCCGGGACTGAATCCGACGAGCAGTACTTC. Its translation is CAMFPGTESDEQYF. The variable domain in full, with the rest retrieved from reference TRBV5-1 and TRBJ2-7, is KAGVTQTPRYLIKTRGQQVTLSCSPISGHRSVSWYQQTPGQGLQFLFEYFSETQRNKGNFPGRFSGRQFSNSRSEMNVSTLELGDSALYLCAMFPGTESDEQYFGPGTRLTVT.